The 11 T cell receptor beta chains given below trace back to one sample, sequenced in a study of cytomegalovirus exposure and HLA in healthy donors. The study ran its PCR with 60 Vbeta and 13 Jbeta primers. Profiled with immunoSEQ multiplex PCR; TCRdb holds only in-frame clones, not every one. Seen here are about 140,000 clones, 65% to 85% observed once, and the top ten hold 3.5% to 5.5%. Sequencing was performed on PBMCs. The origin of the receptors is a woman aged 40 to 55 in good health and CMV-seropositive.

V usage is TRBV4-2 and J usage is TRBJ1-2; D is undetermined. Per germline, CDR1 LGHNA and CDR2 YNFKEQ. V was cut by 0 bases and J by 4 bases, with 12 bases left in between. The CDR3 sequence is 15 residues long. The CDR3 nucleotides read TGTGCCAGCAGCCAAGAAGGACTCCTCTCCTATGGCTACACCTTC. Its translation: CASSQEGLLSYGYTF.

This chain links TRBV19 with TRBJ2-4; no clear D. The CDR3 consists of 15 residues. The V end lost 1 base, the J end lost 6 bases, and 13 bases lay between the germline ends. Germline loops: CDR1 LNHDA, CDR2 SQIVND (reference sequence). The CDR3 DNA reads TGTGCCAGTAGTATAGGTGCATCGAGAGGAAACATTCAGTACTTC. This encodes CASSIGASRGNIQYF.

The V and J genes are TRBV7-8 and TRBJ2-5; D is perhaps TRBD2 (6 bases). This CDR3 has 16 amino acids. Germline lookup yields CDR1 SGHVS and CDR2 FQNEAQ. V lost 5 bases and J lost 5, with 21 bases in between. CDR3 region: CASSQIGASARETQYF. CDR3 DNA sequence: TGTGCCAGCAGCCAAATCGGGGCTAGCGCCCGGGAGACCCAGTACTTC.

The chain combines TRBV27 with TRBJ1-5; 9 bases are shared with TRBD1. J lost 11 bases, V lost 5 bases, and 4 bases had no gene match. CDR1 and CDR2 (germline): MNHEY, SMNVEV (reference sequence). The CDR3 spans 12 residues. The chain's CDR3 is CASSVGTGTQHF. The CDR3 nucleotides are TGTGCCAGCAGTGTGGGGACAGGGACCCAGCATTTT.

This clone occurred a few times. V usage is TRBV15 and J usage is TRBJ2-1; 8 bases are a match to TRBD2. The CDR3 consists of 16 residues. The trim removed 2 bases at V and 5 bases at J, leaving 8 bases unmatched. Germline loops: CDR1 LNHNV, CDR2 YYDKDF (reference sequence). CDR3 sequence: CATSRSPSGRNNEQFF. CDR3 nucleotides: TGTGCCACCAGCAGATCCCCTAGCGGGCGGAACAATGAGCAGTTCTTC.

The chain is built from TRBV9 and TRBJ1-2; 10 bases are a match to TRBD1. With V trimmed by 5 bases and J by 2 bases, 3 bases remained unmatched. CDR1 and CDR2 from the germline V gene are SGDLS and YYNGEE. CDR3 size: 14 residues. This chain's CDR3 is CASRPTGGNYGYTF. CDR3 sequence (DNA): TGTGCCAGCAGACCGACAGGGGGCAACTATGGCTACACCTTC.

This clone was picked up one time. The chain couples TRBV4-3 to TRBJ2-3; TRBD2 matches at 9 bases. This CDR3 spans 17 amino acids. V lost 0 bases, J lost 5 bases, and 9 bases stayed unmatched. Germline V gives CDR1 LGHNA, CDR2 YSLEER. The CDR3 coding sequence is TGCGCCAGCAGCCAAGAAAGGTCACTAGCGGGCGGAGATACGCAGTATTTT. Translated: CASSQERSLAGGDTQYF.

This chain links TRBV7-7 with TRBJ2-2, with TRBD2 matching 7 bases. Looked up from germline, CDR1 is SSHAT and CDR2 is FNYEAQ (reference sequence). The CDR3 length is 18 residues. V gave up 1 base and J gave up 4 bases; unmatched junction bases: 12. The CDR3 loop is CASSLELGGSRGTGELFF. CDR3 in DNA: TGTGCCAGCAGCTTAGAGCTAGGCGGGAGTCGTGGCACCGGGGAGCTGTTTTTT.

The chain couples TRBV2 to TRBJ2-1, with TRBD1 matching over 8 bases. Losses at the gene ends were 7 bases for V and 9 bases for J; bases not matched to a gene: 5. CDR3 length equals 12 residues. Germline lookup yields CDR1 SNHLY and CDR2 FYNNEI. The CDR3 DNA is TGTGCCAGCAACCGGGACAGGAGTGAGCAGTTCTTC. Residues: CASNRDRSEQFF.

The CDR3 DNA sequence: TGTGCCAGCAGTCCCGGGACATTGAACTCCTACGAGCAGTACTTC. It translates to CASSPGTLNSYEQYF. V usage is TRBV5-4 and J usage is TRBJ2-7, with TRBD1 as a possible D gene (6 bases). The CDR3 is 15 residues long. Germline lookup yields CDR1 SGHNT and CDR2 YYREEE (reference sequence). Deletions cut 5 bases from V and 0 bases from J, with 15 bases between. Filled out from reference TRBV5-4 and TRBJ2-7, the complete variable domain reads ETGVTQSPTHLIKTRGQQVTLRCSSQSGHNTVSWYQQALGQGPQFIFQYYREEENGRGNFPPRFSGLQFPNYSSELNVNALELDDSALYLCASSPGTLNSYEQYFGPGTRLTVT.

This clone was observed once. The chain links TRBV5-4 to TRBJ2-1, with 10 bases identical to TRBD1. Trimming at V came to 3 bases and at J to 2 bases, leaving 2 bases not matched to a gene. Germline CDR1 is SGHNT and CDR2 is YYREEE (reference sequence). The CDR3 runs to 15 residues. CDR3 bases: TGTGCCAGCAGCTCTGGACAGGGGGCCTACAATGAGCAGTTCTTC. Amino acid sequence: CASSSGQGAYNEQFF.